The clone carrying this TCR beta chain was detected a few times. Germline-derived CDR1 and CDR2 are SNHLY and FYNNEI. CDR3 length: 16 residues. Trimming stripped 6 bases from V and 2 bases from J, with 19 bases between. The sample comes from a study of blood T cell repertoires in COVID-19. Study information: The cDNA or gDNA used as material had been derived from T cells, B-cell-depleted T cells, or PBMCs.

Sequencing was performed with immunoSEQ multiplex PCR; in TCRdb, only in-frame clones are kept and a portion is missing. The sample contains about 270,000 clones, about nine tenths of which appear only once. The V call is TRBV2, the J call TRBJ2-5; D may be TRBD2 (7 bases). The sequence was collected from a man in his forties who had recovered from COVID-19. Sample: peripheral blood. The CDR3 loop reads CASSTPGGGRQETQYF. The DNA for the CDR3 is TGTGCCAGCAGCACGCCCGGGGGCGGGAGACAAGAGACCCAGTACTTC.